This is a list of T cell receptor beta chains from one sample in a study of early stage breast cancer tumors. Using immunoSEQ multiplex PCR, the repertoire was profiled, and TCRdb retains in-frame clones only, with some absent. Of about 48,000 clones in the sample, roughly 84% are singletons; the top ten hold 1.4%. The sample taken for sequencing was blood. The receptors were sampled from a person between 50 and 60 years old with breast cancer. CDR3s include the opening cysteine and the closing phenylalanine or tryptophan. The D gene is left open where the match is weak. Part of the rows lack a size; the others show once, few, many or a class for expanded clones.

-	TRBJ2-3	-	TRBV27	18	CASSSRGRPLGGTDTQYF	TGTGCCAGCAGTTCGCGGGGAAGGCCCCTTGGTGGCACAGATACGCAGTATTTT
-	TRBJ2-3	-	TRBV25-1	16	CASSESPGLIADTQYF	TGTGCCAGCAGTGAATCCCCAGGTTTGATTGCAGATACGCAGTATTTT
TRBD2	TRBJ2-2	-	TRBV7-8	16	CASSRASGRDTGELFF	TGTGCCAGCAGCCGAGCTAGCGGGAGGGACACCGGGGAGCTGTTTTTT
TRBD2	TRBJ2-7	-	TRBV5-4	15	CASSPGAGAGYEQYF	TGTGCCAGCAGCCCTGGGGCGGGAGCGGGATACGAGCAGTACTTC
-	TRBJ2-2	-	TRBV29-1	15	CSAFLRSTNTGELFF	TGCAGCGCCTTCCTTCGAAGTACGAACACCGGGGAGCTGTTTTTT
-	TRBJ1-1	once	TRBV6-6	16	CASSSWADPMNTEAFF	TGTGCCAGCAGTTCATGGGCCGATCCCATGAACACTGAAGCTTTCTTT
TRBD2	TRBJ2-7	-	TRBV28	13	CASITSGGREQYF	TGTGCCAGCATTACTAGCGGGGGAAGGGAGCAGTACTTC
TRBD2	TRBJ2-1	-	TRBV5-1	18	CASSLRSLAGGYNNEQFF	TGCGCCAGCAGCTTGCGGTCGCTAGCGGGAGGATACAACAATGAGCAGTTCTTC
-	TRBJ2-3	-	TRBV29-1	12	CSVVSITDTQYF	TGCAGCGTTGTTTCGATCACAGATACGCAGTATTTT
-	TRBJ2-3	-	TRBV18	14	CASSPSRDADTQYF	TGTGCCAGCTCACCGAGCAGGGATGCAGATACGCAGTATTTT
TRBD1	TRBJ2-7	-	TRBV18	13	CASSGTGFYEQYF	TGTGCCAGCTCAGGGACAGGTTTCTACGAGCAGTACTTC
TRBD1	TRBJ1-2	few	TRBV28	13	CASRTGQYYGYTF	TGTGCCAGCAGAACGGGACAGTATTATGGCTACACCTTC
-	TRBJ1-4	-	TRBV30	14	CAWSVGSPGEKLFF	TGTGCCTGGAGTGTGGGTAGTCCTGGGGAAAAACTGTTTTTT
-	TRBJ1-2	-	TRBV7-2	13	CASSRGGNYGYTF	TGTGCCAGCAGCCGTGGGGGTAACTATGGCTACACCTTC
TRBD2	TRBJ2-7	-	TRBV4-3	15	CASSQATSGPYEQYF	TGCGCCAGCAGCCAAGCGACTAGCGGACCTTACGAGCAGTACTTC
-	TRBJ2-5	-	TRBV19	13	CASSIREWTPQYF	TGTGCCAGTAGTATAAGGGAATGGACTCCCCAGTACTTC
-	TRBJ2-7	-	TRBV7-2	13	CASSRRGSYEQYF	TGTGCCAGCAGCCGCAGGGGTTCCTACGAGCAGTACTTC
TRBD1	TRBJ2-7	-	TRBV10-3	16	CAISAIPGQAIYEQYF	TGTGCCATCAGCGCCATACCGGGACAGGCGATTTACGAGCAGTACTTC
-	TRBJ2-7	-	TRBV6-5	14	CASSLTADPYEQYF	TGTGCCAGCAGCCTCACGGCAGATCCCTACGAGCAGTACTTC
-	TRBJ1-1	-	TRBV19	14	CASREGSLNTEAFF	TGTGCCAGTAGAGAAGGTTCCCTGAACACTGAAGCTTTCTTT
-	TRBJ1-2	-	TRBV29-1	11	CSALSTHGYTF	TGCAGCGCCCTGAGCACGCATGGCTACACCTTC
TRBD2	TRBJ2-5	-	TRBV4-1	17	CASSQEVNLAGEETQYF	TGCGCCAGCAGCCAAGAGGTAAATCTTGCGGGAGAAGAGACCCAGTACTTC
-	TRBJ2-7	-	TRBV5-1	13	CASSSIVSDEQYF	TGCGCCAGCAGCTCCATTGTATCCGACGAGCAGTACTTC
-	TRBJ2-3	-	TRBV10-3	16	CAISEPDGGRTDTQYF	TGTGCCATCAGTGAGCCTGACGGGGGCCGAACAGATACGCAGTATTTT
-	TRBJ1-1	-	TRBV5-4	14	CASSLAQLNTEAFF	TGTGCCAGCAGCTTGGCACAGCTGAACACTGAAGCTTTCTTT
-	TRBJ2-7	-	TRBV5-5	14	CASSLEAESYEQYF	TGTGCCAGCAGCTTGGAGGCAGAATCCTACGAGCAGTACTTC
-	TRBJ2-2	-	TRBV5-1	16	CASSRGFEPATGELFF	TGCGCCAGCAGCAGAGGGTTCGAGCCTGCCACCGGGGAGCTGTTTTTT
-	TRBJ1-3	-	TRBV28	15	CASNRDTPPGNTIYF	TGTGCCAGCAACCGGGATACTCCCCCTGGAAACACCATATATTTT
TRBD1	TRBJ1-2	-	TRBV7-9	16	CASSHPDGTGIYGYTF	TGTGCCAGCAGCCACCCGGACGGGACAGGGATCTATGGCTACACCTTC
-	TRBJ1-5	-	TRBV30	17	CAWSVRQVTGSNQPQHF	TGTGCCTGGAGTGTGAGACAGGTGACGGGGAGCAATCAGCCCCAGCATTTT
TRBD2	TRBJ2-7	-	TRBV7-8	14	CASSFYQGLYEQYF	TGTGCCAGCAGCTTCTATCAGGGACTATACGAGCAGTACTTC
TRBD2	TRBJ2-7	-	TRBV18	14	CASSSSGGNYEQYF	TGTGCCAGCTCATCTAGCGGGGGGAACTACGAGCAGTACTTC
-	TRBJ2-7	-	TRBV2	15	CASKVATGLAYEQYF	TGTGCCAGCAAGGTCGCGACAGGCTTAGCCTACGAGCAGTACTTC
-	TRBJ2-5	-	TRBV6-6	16	CASSYSRTRGQETQYF	TGTGCCAGCAGTTACTCGCGGACTAGGGGGCAAGAGACCCAGTACTTC
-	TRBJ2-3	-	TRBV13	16	CASSSPRDPDTDTQYF	TGTGCCAGCAGCTCGCCAAGGGACCCAGACACAGATACGCAGTATTTT
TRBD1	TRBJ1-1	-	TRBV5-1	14	CASSSGTGGTEAFF	TGCGCCAGCAGCTCCGGGACAGGGGGCACTGAAGCTTTCTTT
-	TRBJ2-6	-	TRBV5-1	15	CASSLAGSGANVLTF	TGCGCCAGCAGCTTGGCGGGCTCTGGGGCCAACGTCCTGACTTTC
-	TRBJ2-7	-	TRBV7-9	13	CASRLGPPYEQYF	TGTGCCAGCAGGTTGGGACCACCCTACGAGCAGTACTTC
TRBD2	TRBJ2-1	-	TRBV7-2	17	CASSRTSGAPGGNEQFF	TGTGCCAGCAGCAGGACTAGCGGGGCCCCAGGTGGCAATGAGCAGTTCTTC
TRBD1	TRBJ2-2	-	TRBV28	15	CASSFRGPYTGELFF	TGTGCCAGCAGTTTTAGGGGGCCGTACACCGGGGAGCTGTTTTTT
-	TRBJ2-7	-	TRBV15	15	CATSPRRQAAYEQYF	TGTGCCACCAGCCCCCGGAGGCAGGCGGCATACGAGCAGTACTTC
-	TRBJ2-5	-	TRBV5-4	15	CASSLVGPLQETQYF	TGTGCCAGCAGCTTGGTAGGTCCGCTTCAAGAGACCCAGTACTTC
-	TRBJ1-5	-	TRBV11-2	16	CASSSSQGHSNQPQHF	TGTGCCAGCAGCTCCTCACAGGGACATAGCAATCAGCCCCAGCATTTT
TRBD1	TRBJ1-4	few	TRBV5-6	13	CASSPDRGVKLFF	TGTGCCAGCAGCCCCGACAGGGGAGTAAAACTGTTTTTT
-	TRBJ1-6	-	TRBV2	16	CASSAGIGGRNSPLHF	TGTGCCAGCAGTGCGGGGATTGGAGGCCGGAATTCACCCCTCCACTTT
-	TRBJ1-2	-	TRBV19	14	CASSIDLGSDRYTF	TGTGCCAGTAGTATAGATCTCGGGTCCGATCGCTACACCTTC